This T cell receptor (beta chain) was obtained from a study of regulatory T cells in long-lasting Graves disease. Arm-PCR of CDR3 regions and iRepertoire HTBI primers were the basis on which TCR beta libraries were built. Using its own MiXCR run on the multiplex PCR reads, TCRdb lists one record per CDR3 protein. Among roughly 470,000 distinct CDR3 sequences, around 21% were seen once, and the ten largest hold 7% to 9.5%. Noted time point: persistent/refractory GD, antithyroid drugs over 5 years with positive TRAb. From PBMCs, RNA was extracted and then used to make the TCR library. Patients of an endocrinology department in Xi'an, China, were included. This clonotype was observed at least ten times. V shed 2 bases and J 4 bases; nucleotides not matched to a gene: 6. Germline loops: CDR1 SGHNT, CDR2 YENEEA. The CDR3 extends over 16 amino acids.

The chain combines TRBV11-3 with TRBJ2-2; 8 bases are shared with TRBD2. This sequence was found in a female donor with Graves disease. The sample was peripheral blood mononuclear cells (PBMCs), taken when the disease was refractory, from a patient treated with antithyroid drugs. The CDR3: CASSLWAGGGTGELFF. The DNA of the CDR3 is TGTGCCAGCAGCTTATGGGCGGGAGGAGGCACCGGGGAGCTGTTTTTT.